This TCR beta chain is from a study of CD8+CD57+ T cells in acquired aplastic anemia. About the study: When averaged, DNA from sorted CD4+ and CD8+ cells came to around 3.4 ug.

The CDR3 length is 15 residues. Per germline, CDR1 LGHNA and CDR2 YSLEER. The ends lost 5 bases at V and 5 bases at J; junction bases unmatched: 8. Selection for sequencing was limited to patients who had shown CD8+CD57+ cell expansion by flow cytometry. Patients were treatment-naive when blood was sampled. Study-level results: Both patients and controls carried the same twenty-nine CD8+ CDR3 sequences. Levels of CD8+ Simpson's diversity were not significantly distinct in patients versus controls.

Genomic DNA provided the template from which TCR beta VDJ and CDR3 profiles were obtained. Using its own MiXCR run on the reads, TCRdb lists one record per CDR3 protein. Among some 120,000 distinct CDR3 sequences, about 50% were seen once, and the ten largest hold 25% to 35%. This clonotype was detected ten times or more. Its antigen is not known. The chain recombines TRBV4-3 with TRBJ2-1, with 8 bases matching TRBD1. This TCR came from a human donor with aplastic anemia. Material for sequencing was sorted CD4+, CD8+, or CD8+CD57+ T cells (not recorded which) from PBMCs. CDR3 sequence (DNA): TGCGCCAGCAGCGAAGGACAGGGAGGCCACAATGAGCAGTTCTTC. It codes for CASSEGQGGHNEQFF.